This T cell receptor beta chain was documented in a study of blood T cell repertoires in COVID-19. Study in general: T cells, B-cell-depleted T cells, or PBMCs supplied cDNA or gDNA.

The V gene end was trimmed by 2 bases and the J gene end by 2 bases; junction bases not matched to a gene: 2. The CDR3 covers 15 residues. The germline V gene encodes CDR1 SGHRS and CDR2 YFSETQ. Assay used: immunoSEQ multiplex PCR; TCRdb lists only in-frame clones, some missing. The data hold 90,000 to 120,000 clones, with 70% to 85% observed a single time. Sequencing used peripheral blood. This sequence was found in a woman aged 35 to 49 with acute or convalescent COVID-19. The J gene is TRBJ2-2, the V gene TRBV5-1, with TRBD2 matching 8 bases. CDR3 DNA: TGCGCCAGCAGCTTTAGCGGGGCTAACACCGGGGAGCTGTTTTTT. Translating it yields CASSFSGANTGELFF.